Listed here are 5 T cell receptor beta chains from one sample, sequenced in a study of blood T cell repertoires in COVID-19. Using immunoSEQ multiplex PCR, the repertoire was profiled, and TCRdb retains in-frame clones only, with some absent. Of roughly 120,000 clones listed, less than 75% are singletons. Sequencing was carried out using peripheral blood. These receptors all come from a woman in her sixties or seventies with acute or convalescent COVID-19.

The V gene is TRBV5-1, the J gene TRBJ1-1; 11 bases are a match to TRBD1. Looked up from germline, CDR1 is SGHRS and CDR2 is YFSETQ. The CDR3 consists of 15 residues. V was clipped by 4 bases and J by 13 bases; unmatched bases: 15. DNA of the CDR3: TGCGCCAGCAGCCCGGGCGGGGGACAGGGGGTTCCCCATTTCTTT. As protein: CASSPGGGQGVPHFF. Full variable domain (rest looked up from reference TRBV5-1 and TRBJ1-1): KAGVTQTPRYLIKTRGQQVTLSCSPISGHRSVSWYQQTPGQGLQFLFEYFSETQRNKGNFPGRFSGRQFSNSRSEMNVSTLELGDSALYLCASSPGGGQGVPHFFGQGTRLTVV.

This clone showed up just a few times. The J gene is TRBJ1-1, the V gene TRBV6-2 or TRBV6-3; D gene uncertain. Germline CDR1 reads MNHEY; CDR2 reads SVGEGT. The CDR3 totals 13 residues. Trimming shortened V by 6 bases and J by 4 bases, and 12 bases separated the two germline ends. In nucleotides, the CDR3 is TGTGCCAGCAGCCCCCCGGCGGCCACTGAAGCTTTCTTT. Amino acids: CASSPPAATEAFF.

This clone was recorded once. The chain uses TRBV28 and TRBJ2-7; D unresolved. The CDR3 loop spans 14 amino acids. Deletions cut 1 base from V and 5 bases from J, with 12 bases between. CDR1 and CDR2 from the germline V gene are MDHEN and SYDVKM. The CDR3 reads CASSLLNGINEQYF. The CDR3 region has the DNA TGTGCCAGCAGTTTATTGAACGGTATCAACGAGCAGTACTTC.

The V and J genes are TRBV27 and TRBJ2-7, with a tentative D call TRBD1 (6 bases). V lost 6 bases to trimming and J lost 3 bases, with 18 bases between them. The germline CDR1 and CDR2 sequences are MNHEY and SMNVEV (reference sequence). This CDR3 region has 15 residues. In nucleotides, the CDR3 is TGTGCCAGCAGATCATTGGTGGGGGCAGGCTACGAGCAGTACTTC. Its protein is CASRSLVGAGYEQYF.

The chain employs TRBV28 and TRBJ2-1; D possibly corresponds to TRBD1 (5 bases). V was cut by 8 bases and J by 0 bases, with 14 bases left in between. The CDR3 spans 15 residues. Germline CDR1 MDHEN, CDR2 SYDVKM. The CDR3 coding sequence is TGTGCCAGCTATGATACAGGATACTCCTACAATGAGCAGTTCTTC. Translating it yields CASYDTGYSYNEQFF.